These 16 T cell receptor beta chains share one sample of origin, sequenced in a study of blood T cell repertoires in COVID-19. Clones were sequenced by immunoSEQ multiplex PCR, and TCRdb holds only the in-frame ones, with some missing. The table shows fewer than 200,000 clones, with approximately 85% occurring only once. The sequenced sample was peripheral blood. The receptor set was obtained from a man in his sixties who had recovered from COVID-19.

The chain has TRBV3-1 (or the pseudogene TRBV3-2) and TRBJ1-5; the D is unclear. This CDR3 spans 15 amino acids. The ends were cut back, 4 bases at V and 3 bases at J, with 13 bases in the middle. Germline V gene lookup returns CDR1 LGHDT and CDR2 YNNKEL (reference sequence). The chain's CDR3 is CASSPRPGSNQPQHF. CDR3 DNA sequence: TGTGCCAGCAGCCCTCGCCCCGGGTCCAATCAGCCCCAGCATTTT.

A note on this clone: The junction departs from germline at one end; a sequencing error may be responsible. The chain joins TRBV6-5 to TRBJ1-1; 7 bases are a match to TRBD1. The CDR3 covers 14 residues. Germline loops: CDR1 MNHEY, CDR2 SVGAGI. DNA for the CDR3: TGTGCCAGCCGTTATGGGACAGCGAACACTGAAGCTTTCTTT. It yields the protein CASRYGTANTEAFF.

V usage is TRBV28 and J usage is TRBJ2-5; the match to TRBD2 covers 7 bases. Trimming cost V 11 bases and J 4 bases; bases outside gene matches: 10. CDR3 length: 13 residues. CDR1 is MDHEN and CDR2 is SYDVKM in the germline V gene. CDR3 amino acids: CALGGGALETQYF. In DNA form, the CDR3 reads TGTGCCCTTGGGGGGGGAGCCCTAGAGACCCAGTACTTC.

The chain couples TRBV27 to TRBJ1-2; D unclear. The V end was cut by 5 bases, the J end by 1 base, with 14 bases between. Looked up from germline, CDR1 is MNHEY and CDR2 is SMNVEV (reference sequence). The CDR3 loop spans 15 amino acids. CDR3 region: CASSLTRGFNYGYTF. The CDR3 nucleotides are TGTGCCAGCAGTCTAACCCGAGGGTTTAACTATGGCTACACCTTC.

The chain has TRBV5-1 and TRBJ2-1; a possible D gene is TRBD1 (5 bases). Germline CDR1 and CDR2: SGHRS and YFSETQ. Trimming stripped 0 bases from V and 8 bases from J, with 15 bases between. The CDR3 extends over 15 amino acids. CDR3 DNA sequence: TGCGCCAGCAGCTTGGTGGGCCAGGGAATCGATGAGCAGTTCTTC. It codes for CASSLVGQGIDEQFF.

The rearrangement links TRBV7-2 to TRBJ2-3, with D possibly being TRBD1 (5 bases). The CDR3 has 16 residues. Trimming took off 6 bases at V and 5 bases at J, with 21 bases between the two ends. CDR1 is SGHTA and CDR2 is FQGNSA in the germline V gene. The CDR3 nucleotides are TGTGCCAGCAGTTTTACCAGGGCGGCCGGTGGAGATACGCAGTATTTT. Its translation is CASSFTRAAGGDTQYF.

This chain uses TRBV18 with TRBJ1-1; TRBD1 might be the D (6 bases). The V end lost 6 bases, the J end lost 7 bases, and 18 bases lay between the germline ends. CDR1 and CDR2 (germline): KGHSH, LQKENI. There are 14 residues in the CDR3. This CDR3 is CASSEVALRGEAFF. The CDR3 DNA follows: TGTGCCAGCTCTGAGGTAGCCCTCAGGGGTGAAGCTTTCTTT.

J is TRBJ2-5 and V is TRBV2, with 7 bases that match TRBD2. Trimming cost V 6 bases and J 2 bases; bases outside gene matches: 6. The germline gives CDR1 SNHLY, CDR2 FYNNEI. The CDR3 runs to 14 residues. The DNA for the CDR3 is TGTGCCAGCAGGTCCCGGACTAGACAAGAGACCCAGTACTTC. Its translation: CASRSRTRQETQYF.

The chain joins TRBV6-1 to TRBJ2-5; possible D gene TRBD2, 5 bases. Germline CDR1 and CDR2: MNHNS and SASEGT. The CDR3 covers 17 residues. V was shortened by 0 bases and J by 3 bases, with 17 bases between the two germline ends. CDR3 residues: CASSEAYGLGREETQYF. The CDR3 nucleotides are TGTGCCAGCAGTGAAGCTTACGGGCTAGGGAGAGAAGAGACCCAGTACTTC.

J is TRBJ2-5 and V is TRBV7-3; no reliable D call. V lost 1 base, J lost 5 bases, and 11 bases lay in between. CDR1 is SGHTA and CDR2 is FQGTGA in the germline V gene. The CDR3 loop spans 14 amino acids. The CDR3 nucleotides are TGTGCCAGCAGCTTAAGGTCCTTCGGGGAGACCCAGTACTTC. Translated, it gives CASSLRSFGETQYF.

This clone occurred a few times. The V gene is TRBV7-6, the J gene TRBJ1-2; D possibly corresponds to TRBD1 (5 bases). In germline, CDR1 is SGHVS, CDR2 FNYEAQ. The germline V and J ends were trimmed by 5 bases and 4 bases, with 17 bases remaining between them. The CDR3 spans 15 residues. CDR3 nucleotides: TGTGCCAGCAGCCAGCAAACTGACAGTATCTATGGCTACACCTTC. Protein sequence: CASSQQTDSIYGYTF.

In its sample, this clone was seen a few times. V and J are TRBV23-1 and TRBJ2-1; 8 bases are a match to TRBD1. TRBV23-1 carries the ORF label, with uncertain function. The CDR3 extends over 16 amino acids. V lost 0 bases and J lost 6; bases outside the gene matches: 7. CDR3 bases: TGCGCCAGCAGTCAATCCCAACAGGGGGTTGTCAATGAGCAGTTCTTC. Amino acid sequence: CASSQSQQGVVNEQFF.

V and J are TRBV7-8 and TRBJ1-1; D gene unclear. Germline values: CDR1 SGHVS, CDR2 FQNEAQ. CDR3 length: 13 residues. V was cut by 2 bases and J by 4 bases, with 8 bases left in between. This CDR3 is CASSLQLATEAFF. The CDR3 DNA follows: TGTGCCAGCAGCTTACAGTTGGCCACTGAAGCTTTCTTT.

The J gene is TRBJ2-1, the V gene TRBV24-1, with 11 nucleotides matching TRBD2. Germline CDR1 reads KGHDR; CDR2 reads SFDVKD. The CDR3 contains 16 residues. J lost 8 bases, V lost 4 bases, and 9 bases had no gene match. The CDR3 spells CATSDSTSGGLDEQFF. CDR3 coding DNA: TGTGCCACCAGTGACTCTACTAGCGGGGGTCTTGATGAGCAGTTCTTC.

The chain couples TRBV6-4 to TRBJ2-3; 10 bases are a match to TRBD2. The V and J ends lost 3 bases and 1 base, in that order; junction bases with no gene match: 1. The germline gives CDR1 MRHNA, CDR2 SNTAGT. This CDR3 spans 15 amino acids. CDR3 protein: CASSESGGGTDTQYF. Written as DNA, the CDR3 is TGTGCCAGCAGTGAAAGCGGGGGGGGCACAGATACGCAGTATTTT.

Note on this clone: Since no conserved phenylalanine or tryptophan closes the CDR3, a read error is the likely cause. It is unclear where the CDR3 begins or ends on the DNA, so no DNA is shown, and the CDR3 is as TCRdb lists it. This sequence joins TRBV6-6 and TRBJ1-2; the D segment call TRBD1 is taken from the table without a DNA check. The germline gives CDR1 MNHNY, CDR2 SVGAGI (reference sequence). The CDR3 is 13 amino acids in total, end residues counted. Here the CDR3 reads CASSPARGQVDFI.